These T cell receptor beta chains were read from a single sample in a study of T cells in Graves' hyperthyroidism and ophthalmopathy. One entry per CDR3 protein, called by TCRdb with MiXCR from the multiplex PCR reads. The data show 600,000 or so distinct CDR3 sequences, with approximately 15% seen just once and about 7% held by the top ten. Sequencing input: blood. Every receptor here comes from a woman aged 18-35 years with Graves' ophthalmopathy. Both conserved end residues are part of each CDR3. D genes are given only for firm matches. Clone size appears in some rows only: once, few, many, or a class for an expanded clone.

D gene	clone size	V gene	J gene	CDR3 protein	CDR3 DNA
TRBD2	few	TRBV4-3	TRBJ2-1	CASSQDAGTSIPSVSFF	TGCGCCAGCAGCCAAGATGCCGGGACTAGCATTCCCTCGGTGTCGTTCTTC
-	many	TRBV2	TRBJ2-6	CASSPRSMMWATREGANVLTF	TGTGCCAGCAGCCCTAGGAGTATGATGTGGGCGACACGGGAGGGGGCCAACGTCCTGACTTTC
TRBD2	many	TRBV7-3	TRBJ2-5	CASSLTFRTSGSWKETQYF	TGTGCCAGCAGCTTAACCTTCCGGACTAGCGGGAGCTGGAAAGAGACCCAGTACTTC
-	many	TRBV28	TRBJ2-1	CASSSPTGNEQFF	TGTGCCAGCAGCAGCCCGACAGGCAATGAGCAGTTCTTC
-	many	TRBV2	TRBJ2-5	CASKGQGPQVRQYF	TGTGCCAGCAAGGGCCAGGGTCCGCAAGTACGTCAGTACTTC
-	few	TRBV5-6	TRBJ2-1	CASSLRAGSVQFF	TGTGCCAGCAGCTTGCGGGCGGGAAGTGTGCAGTTCTTC
-	few	TRBV4-1	TRBJ2-2	CASSQDIVLTGNTGELFF	TGCGCCAGCAGCCAAGATATCGTCCTTACAGGAAACACCGGGGAGCTGTTTTTT
-	many	TRBV11-1	TRBJ2-1	CASSLAPLKGPYLYNEQFF	TGTGCCAGCAGCTTAGCCCCTCTTAAGGGGCCGTACCTATACAATGAGCAGTTCTTC
TRBD2	-	TRBV5-1	TRBJ2-5	CATATSGRWETQYF	TGCGCCACGGCGACTAGCGGGAGATGGGAGACCCAGTACTTC
-	many	TRBV27	TRBJ2-1	CASSLYSGTYNEQFF	TGTGCCAGCAGTTTATACAGCGGAACCTACAATGAGCAGTTCTTC
-	many	TRBV20-1	TRBJ2-7	CSAREPPQGRSYEQYF	TGCAGTGCCCGAGAACCCCCTCAGGGGAGGTCCTACGAGCAGTACTTC
-	many	TRBV18	TRBJ1-4	CASSSREVSGEKLFF	TGTGCCAGCTCAAGTCGGGAAGTCTCAGGTGAAAAACTGTTTTTT
-	-	TRBV15	TRBJ2-5	CATSSGSLGGETQYF	TGTGCCACCAGCAGTGGGTCCTTGGGCGGAGAGACCCAGTACTTC
TRBD2	many	TRBV28	TRBJ2-1	CASSPLAGASYNEQFF	TGTGCCAGCAGTCCTCTAGCGGGAGCTTCCTACAATGAGCAGTTCTTC
TRBD1	many	TRBV19	TRBJ1-5	CASSQLRGQGARGHQPQHF	TGTGCCAGTAGCCAGCTCCGGGGACAGGGGGCGCGGGGCCATCAGCCCCAGCATTTT
-	-	TRBV20-1	TRBJ2-7	CSASQDYSYEQYF	TGCAGTGCTAGCCAGGACTACTCCTACGAGCAGTACTTC
-	-	TRBV7-9	TRBJ1-3	CASSFNSLMSGNTIYF	TGTGCCAGCAGCTTTAACAGTTTGATGTCTGGAAACACCATATATTTT
TRBD1	many	TRBV7-9	TRBJ2-5	CASSSPLRGQGLLPQETQYF	TGTGCCAGCAGTTCCCCCCTCCGGGGACAGGGGCTCCTACCCCAAGAGACCCAGTACTTC
TRBD2	many	TRBV20-1	TRBJ2-1	CRRASGSNEQFF	TGCAGGCGAGCTAGCGGGAGTAATGAGCAGTTCTTC
TRBD2	many	TRBV24-1	TRBJ2-1	CATRAGGTSYNEQFF	TGTGCCACCAGAGCGGGAGGGACCTCCTACAATGAGCAGTTCTTC
TRBD2	few	TRBV20-1	TRBJ2-1	CSAPSGRAGVGQFF	TGCAGTGCTCCTAGCGGGAGGGCCGGAGTAGGCCAGTTCTTC
-	few	TRBV4-2	TRBJ2-2	CASGTLMMNTGELFF	TGTGCCTCCGGGACTCTCATGATGAACACCGGGGAGCTGTTTTTT
TRBD2	many	TRBV2	TRBJ2-2	CASSPIAGGTGELFF	TGTGCCAGCAGTCCTATAGCGGGGGGCACCGGGGAGCTGTTTTTT
-	-	TRBV4-3	TRBJ1-6	CASSLGNKNSPLHF	TGCGCCAGCAGCCTGGGTAATAAGAATTCACCCCTCCACTTT
-	few	TRBV14	TRBJ2-2	CASSQVGTANTGELFF	TGTGCCAGCAGCCAAGTTGGTACCGCGAACACCGGGGAGCTGTTTTTT
TRBD2	many	TRBV19	TRBJ2-7	CASSRTSGRADEQYF	TGTGCCAGTTCTCGTACTAGCGGGAGGGCCGACGAGCAGTACTTC
-	many	TRBV3-1	TRBJ1-1	CASSQETGNTEAFF	TGTGCCAGCAGCCAAGAAACAGGGAACACTGAAGCTTTCTTT
TRBD2	many	TRBV27	TRBJ2-7	CASKKLSGTSGSGEQYF	TGTGCCAGCAAAAAACTTTCCGGGACTAGCGGGTCTGGCGAGCAGTACTTC
-	-	TRBV18	TRBJ2-7	CASSPSEGSSYEQYF	TGTGCCAGCTCACCATCGGAGGGAAGCTCCTACGAGCAGTACTTC
TRBD2	many	TRBV20-1	TRBJ2-1	CSARKFVGGTAGGDEQFF	TGCAGTGCTAGGAAGTTCGTGGGGGGGACTGCGGGGGGAGATGAGCAGTTCTTC
TRBD2	many	TRBV11-3	TRBJ2-1	CASSGSGRSEQFF	TGTGCCAGCAGCGGCAGCGGGAGGAGTGAGCAGTTCTTC
-	-	TRBV7-9	TRBJ2-1	CASSPRLSYNEQLF	TGTGCCAGCAGCCCCCGACTCTCCTACAATGAGCAGCTCTTC
-	many	TRBV3-1	TRBJ1-2	CASSQTQSGPVRYTF	TGTGCCAGCAGCCAAACGCAGTCCGGTCCCGTGCGCTACACCTTC
TRBD2	-	TRBV30	TRBJ2-3	CAWSAPGLAGVVGTDTQYF	TGTGCCTGGAGTGCCCCGGGACTAGCGGGAGTAGTTGGCACAGATACGCAGTATTTT
TRBD2	-	TRBV11-2	TRBJ2-7	CASGLAGTGHSYEQYF	TGTGCCAGCGGACTAGCGGGGACAGGGCATTCCTACGAGCAGTACTTC
-	-	TRBV7-9	TRBJ2-1	CASSLRGRTIGQFF	TGTGCCAGCAGCTTACGCGGCAGAACCATTGGGCAGTTCTTC
-	many	TRBV6-5	TRBJ2-7	CASSYKWDNYEQYF	TGTGCCAGCAGTTACAAATGGGACAACTACGAGCAGTACTTC
-	many	TRBV27	TRBJ1-3	CASRGGGNTIYF	TGTGCCAGCAGGGGTGGTGGAAACACCATATATTTT
TRBD2	many	TRBV24-1	TRBJ2-1	CATSDRTSGPFNEQFF	TGTGCCACCAGTGATCGGACTAGCGGGCCCTTTAATGAGCAGTTCTTC
TRBD1	many	TRBV27	TRBJ2-5	CASSLSRTGKETQYF	TGTGCCAGCAGTTTATCGCGGACAGGGAAAGAGACCCAGTACTTC
-	-	TRBV4-3	TRBJ2-1	CASSQDVTNFGRNEQFF	TGCGCCAGCAGCCAAGACGTGACCAACTTTGGCCGCAATGAGCAGTTCTTC